This TCR beta chain was found in a study of T cell changes during pregnancy in multiple sclerosis. The germline CDR1 and CDR2 sequences are LNHNV and YYDKDF (reference sequence). The CDR3 has 15 amino acids. V lost 1 base to trimming and J lost 8 bases; unmatched junction nucleotides: 7. Repertoires were generated with immunoSEQ multiplex PCR, while TCRdb's copy carries only in-frame clones and drops some. This sample has fewer than 90,000 clones, with 94% found just once. The V gene is TRBV15, the J gene TRBJ2-5; 10 positions agree with TRBD1. The TCR was taken from a female donor with multiple sclerosis, enrolled in a pregnancy study. Specimen: peripheral blood, collected in the third trimester of pregnancy. As DNA, the CDR3 is TGTGCCACCAGCAGAGCCGGGACAGGGGTCCGTACCCAGTACTTC. It yields the protein CATSRAGTGVRTQYF.